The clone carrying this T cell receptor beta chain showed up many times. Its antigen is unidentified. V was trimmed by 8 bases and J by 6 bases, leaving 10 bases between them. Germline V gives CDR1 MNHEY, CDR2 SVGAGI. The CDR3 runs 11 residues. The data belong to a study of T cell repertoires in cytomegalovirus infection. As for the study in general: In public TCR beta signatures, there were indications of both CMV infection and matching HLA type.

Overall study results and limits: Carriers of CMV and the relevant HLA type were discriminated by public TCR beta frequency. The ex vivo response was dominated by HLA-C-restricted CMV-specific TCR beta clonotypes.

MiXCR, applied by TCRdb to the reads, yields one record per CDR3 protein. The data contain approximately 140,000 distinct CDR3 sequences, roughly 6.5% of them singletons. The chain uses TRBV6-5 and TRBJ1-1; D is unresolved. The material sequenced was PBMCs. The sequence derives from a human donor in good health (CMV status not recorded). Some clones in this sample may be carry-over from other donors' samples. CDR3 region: CASGRNAEAFF. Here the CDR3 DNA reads TGTGCCAGCGGGCGAAACGCTGAAGCTTTCTTT.